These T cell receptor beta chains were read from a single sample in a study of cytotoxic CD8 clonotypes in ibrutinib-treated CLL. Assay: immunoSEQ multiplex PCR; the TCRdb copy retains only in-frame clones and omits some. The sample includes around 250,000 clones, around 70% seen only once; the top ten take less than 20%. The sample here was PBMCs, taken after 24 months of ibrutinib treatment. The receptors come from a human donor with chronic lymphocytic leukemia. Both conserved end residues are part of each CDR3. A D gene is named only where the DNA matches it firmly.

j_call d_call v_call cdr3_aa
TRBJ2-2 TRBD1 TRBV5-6 CASSTSFGQGATGELFF
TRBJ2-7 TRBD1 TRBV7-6 CASSRDRSSYEQYF
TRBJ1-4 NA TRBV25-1 CASSEFGAVLFF
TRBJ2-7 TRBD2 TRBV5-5 CASSGGGTRNYEQYF
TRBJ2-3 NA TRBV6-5 CATSRGTDTQYF
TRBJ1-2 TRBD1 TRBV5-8 CASSADRGSGYTF
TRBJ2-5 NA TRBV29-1 CSVVTGQETQYF
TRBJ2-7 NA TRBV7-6 CASSPLNRGGEQYF
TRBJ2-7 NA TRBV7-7 CASSLRASYEQYF
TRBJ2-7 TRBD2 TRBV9 CASSIDVGLASGGQYF
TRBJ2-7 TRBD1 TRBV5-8 CASSPGTGGPDPYEQYF
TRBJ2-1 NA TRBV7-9 CASSSSSYNEQFF
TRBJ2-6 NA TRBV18 CASSPMEVEAGANVLTF
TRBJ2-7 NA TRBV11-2 CASSPDEYEQYF
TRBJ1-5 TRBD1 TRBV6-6 CASSHNRGINQPQHF
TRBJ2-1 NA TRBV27 CASSFTMDEQFF
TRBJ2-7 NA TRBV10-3 CAISELGPSSYEQYF
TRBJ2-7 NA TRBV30 CAWSPGTYEQYF
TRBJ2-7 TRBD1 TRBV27 CASRWTGSSYEQYF
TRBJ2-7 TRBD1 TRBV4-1 CASSQGHGQAYEQYF
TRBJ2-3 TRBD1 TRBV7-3 CASSTGQGSDTQYF
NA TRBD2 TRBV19 CASSMVGGLLYEQYF
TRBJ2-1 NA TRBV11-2 CASSLVGGTGYNEQFF
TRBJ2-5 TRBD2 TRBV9 CASSVAGGTSETQYF
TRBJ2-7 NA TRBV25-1 CASSGVGGHYEQYF
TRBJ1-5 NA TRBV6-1 CASSDSRGSGNQPQHF
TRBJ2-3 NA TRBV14 CASSPRPGSPLDTQYF
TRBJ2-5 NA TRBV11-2 CASSRKETQYF
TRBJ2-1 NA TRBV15 CATALRAAAVIAYNEQFF
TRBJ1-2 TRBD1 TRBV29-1 CSVGLSGQGLGYTF
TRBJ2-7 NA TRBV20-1 CSATPGYEQYF
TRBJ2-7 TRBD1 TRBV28 CASRGTGGPYEQYF
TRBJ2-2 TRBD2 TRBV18 CASSPQAGDTGELFF
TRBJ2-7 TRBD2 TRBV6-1 CASNSGRAGPEQYF
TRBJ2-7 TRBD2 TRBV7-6 CASSLRTSGYSYEQYF
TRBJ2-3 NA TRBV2 CASSESRGSTDTQYF
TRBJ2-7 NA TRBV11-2 CASSLRWGVYEQYF
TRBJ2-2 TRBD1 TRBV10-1 CASSESTGAGELFF
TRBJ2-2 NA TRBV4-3 CASSPFFGPWNTGELFF
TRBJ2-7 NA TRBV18 CASSMAPGYEQYF
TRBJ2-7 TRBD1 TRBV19 CASSIGDRTYEQYF
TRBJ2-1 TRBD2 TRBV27 CASLTRGTSGNNEQFF
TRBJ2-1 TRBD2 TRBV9 CASSVDQAGDREQFF
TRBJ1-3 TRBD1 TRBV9 CASSAEDRTSGNTIYF
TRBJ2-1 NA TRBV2 CASSFKGGGEQFF
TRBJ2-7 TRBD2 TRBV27 CASSPGTRGSYEQYF
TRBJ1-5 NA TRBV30 CAWSSTESNQPQHF
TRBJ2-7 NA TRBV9 CASSGETAYEQYF
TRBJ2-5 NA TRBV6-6 CASRRNVGQETQYF
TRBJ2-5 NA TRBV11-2 CASSPLRGTQYF
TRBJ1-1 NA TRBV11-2 CASSFMMNTEAFF
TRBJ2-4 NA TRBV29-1 CSVEGQENIQYF
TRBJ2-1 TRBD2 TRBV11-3 CASSFYRGDNEQFF
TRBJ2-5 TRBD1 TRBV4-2 CASSQDKARTGGRETQYF
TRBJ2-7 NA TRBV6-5 CASSPRAPSSYEQYF